This T cell receptor (beta chain) was obtained from a study of chemoradiotherapy in HPV16-positive cancers. Whole-study context: Functional T-cell assays on a couple of HPV16-positive patients' cells defined candidate HPV-specific clones and common TCR motifs.

Study-level findings and limits: HPV-specific T cells were functionally defined from only a couple of HPV16-positive patients.

Profiled with immunoSEQ multiplex PCR; TCRdb holds only in-frame clones, not every one. The sample includes roughly 4,200 clones, about 88% of them seen just once. As for this clone: Its antigen is undetermined.

Trimming at V came to 3 bases and at J to 6 bases, leaving 8 bases not matched to a gene. CDR1 is SGHTA, CDR2 FQGNSA, per germline. The CDR3 is 15 residues long. This TCR derives from a human donor with HPV-associated anogenital cancer. V usage is TRBV7-2 and J usage is TRBJ1-1; 9 nucleotides align to TRBD1. The sample was tumor tissue, taken from a patient who underwent chemoradiotherapy. CDR3 region: CASSFSGTGSPEAFF. The CDR3 DNA sequence: TGTGCCAGCAGCTTCAGTGGGACAGGGAGTCCTGAAGCTTTCTTT.